The rows below give T cell receptor beta chains drawn from one sample of a study of shared clonotypes between healthy human individuals. Sequencing was performed with immunoSEQ multiplex PCR; in TCRdb, only in-frame clones are kept and a portion is missing. The sample carries 2.3 million or so clones, about 92% recorded once. The specimen was naive CD4+ T cells from PBMCs. Receptors originate from a man aged 18 to 35 in good health. Some clones in this sample may be carry-over from other donors' samples. The CDR3 runs from the conserved cysteine through the conserved F or W. A D gene is named only where the DNA matches it firmly. Clone size is not always given. Where it is, it says once, few, many or a class for expanded clones.

D	J	size	V	CDR3	DNA
-	TRBJ2-2	-	TRBV9	CASSVAPQNTGELFF	TGTGCCAGCAGCGTAGCTCCCCAGAACACCGGGGAGCTGTTTTTT
TRBD2	TRBJ2-1	-	TRBV2	CASTSSGRSKNEQFF	TGTGCCAGCACCTCAAGCGGGAGGTCAAAGAATGAGCAGTTCTTC
TRBD1	TRBJ1-1	-	TRBV6-5	CASSSSRTGNTEAFF	TGTGCCAGCAGTTCCTCAAGGACAGGGAACACTGAAGCTTTCTTT
-	TRBJ1-5	-	TRBV28	CASSRRRGGNQPQHF	TGTGCCAGCAGCCGGCGGCGGGGGGGCAATCAGCCCCAGCATTTT
-	TRBJ1-1	-	TRBV19	CASSNGGSRGNTEAFF	TGTGCCAGTAGTAACGGGGGGAGCCGGGGGAACACTGAAGCTTTCTTT
-	TRBJ1-1	-	TRBV5-1	CASSLAQGTEAFF	TGCGCCAGCAGCTTGGCACAGGGCACTGAAGCTTTCTTT
-	TRBJ2-4	-	TRBV27	CASSYSGSKNIQYF	TGTGCCAGCAGTTACTCGGGATCAAAAAACATTCAGTACTTC
TRBD1	TRBJ2-1	-	TRBV7-3	CASSLEAGTGLSQQFF	TGTGCCAGCAGCTTAGAGGCCGGGACAGGGCTATCTCAGCAGTTCTTC
-	TRBJ2-3	-	TRBV29-1	CSGNRGADTQYF	TGCAGCGGGAATAGGGGCGCAGATACGCAGTATTTT
-	TRBJ1-3	-	TRBV28	CASSIWRGPRNTIYF	TGTGCCAGCAGTATATGGCGGGGCCCCCGAAACACCATATATTTT
TRBD1	TRBJ2-5	-	TRBV4-1	CASSQGDSKETQYF	TGCGCCAGCAGCCAAGGGGACAGCAAAGAGACCCAGTACTTC
-	TRBJ2-2	-	TRBV7-9	CASSYLLGAAVNTGELFF	TGTGCCAGCAGCTACCTCTTAGGGGCCGCGGTCAACACCGGGGAGCTGTTTTTT
TRBD1	TRBJ2-5	-	TRBV6-5	CASSNAGQGRETQYF	TGTGCCAGCAGTAACGCGGGACAGGGGAGAGAGACCCAGTACTTC
-	TRBJ2-7	-	TRBV29-1	CSVAPLLVNEQYF	TGCAGCGTTGCCCCTCTGCTTGTAAACGAGCAGTACTTC
-	TRBJ1-2	once	TRBV5-1	CASSSYPQGDYGYTF	TGCGCCAGCAGCTCGTACCCTCAGGGAGACTATGGCTACACCTTC
TRBD1	TRBJ1-1	-	TRBV7-2	CASSRRQGTAGGEAFF	TGTGCCAGCAGTCGACGACAGGGGACCGCGGGTGGTGAAGCTTTCTTT
TRBD1	TRBJ1-2	once	TRBV5-1	CASSDGQGFYGYTF	TGCGCCAGCAGCGATGGACAGGGCTTCTATGGCTACACCTTC
-	TRBJ1-2	-	TRBV19	CASSRVNYGYTF	TGTGCCAGTAGCAGGGTTAACTATGGCTACACCTTC
-	TRBJ1-5	-	TRBV2	CASSPEGRVGQPQHF	TGTGCCAGCAGCCCAGAGGGCAGGGTTGGTCAGCCCCAGCATTTT
TRBD1	TRBJ1-2	few	TRBV5-1	CASSFDRGDYGYTF	TGCGCCAGCAGCTTTGACAGGGGGGACTATGGCTACACCTTC
-	TRBJ1-1	-	TRBV30	CAWSVLSGTEAFF	TGTGCCTGGAGTGTACTTTCCGGAACTGAAGCTTTCTTT
TRBD2	TRBJ2-3	-	TRBV5-1	CASSGGEPSTDTQYF	TGCGCCAGCAGCGGGGGGGAACCTAGCACAGATACGCAGTATTTT
-	TRBJ1-1	-	TRBV5-1	CASSSEGTPEAFF	TGCGCCAGCAGCTCAGAGGGGACACCCGAAGCTTTCTTT
-	TRBJ2-1	-	TRBV4-1	CASSRTQGAQQFF	TGCGCCAGCAGCCGAACCCAGGGTGCACAGCAGTTCTTC
-	TRBJ2-5	-	TRBV7-2	CASSFSSETQYF	TGTGCCAGCAGCTTTTCGAGTGAGACCCAGTACTTC
TRBD1	TRBJ1-3	-	TRBV10-3	CAISEYRGGNTIYF	TGTGCCATCAGTGAGTACAGGGGTGGAAACACCATATATTTT
-	TRBJ2-5	-	TRBV4-2	CASSQDETSQETQYF	TGTGCCAGCAGCCAAGACGAGACAAGCCAAGAGACCCAGTACTTC
-	TRBJ1-1	-	TRBV6-6	CASRATGYPEAFF	TGTGCCAGCAGGGCAACCGGGTACCCTGAAGCTTTCTTT
-	TRBJ2-3	-	TRBV5-1	CASSLGRSTDTQYF	TGCGCCAGCAGCTTGGGGCGTTCCACAGATACGCAGTATTTT
TRBD2	TRBJ2-1	-	TRBV5-1	CASSSSSGGREQFF	TGCGCCAGCAGCTCTTCTAGCGGAGGGAGGGAGCAGTTCTTC
TRBD2	TRBJ2-7	few	TRBV7-6	CASSSLASGRVEQYF	TGTGCCAGCAGCTCCCTAGCTAGCGGGAGGGTCGAGCAGTACTTC
-	TRBJ2-7	-	TRBV4-1	CASSPWSGDEQYF	TGCGCCAGCAGCCCCTGGTCGGGGGACGAGCAGTACTTC
-	TRBJ2-7	-	TRBV29-1	CSVARDLLYEQYF	TGCAGCGTTGCGCGGGACTTGCTGTACGAGCAGTACTTC
-	TRBJ2-5	-	TRBV21-1	CASSKVSAPRETQYF	TGTGCCAGCAGCAAAGTATCCGCCCCCAGAGAGACCCAGTACTTC
TRBD1	TRBJ1-2	-	TRBV27	CASRSTGQGAGYTF	TGTGCCAGCAGATCCACAGGACAGGGGGCTGGCTACACCTTC
TRBD1	TRBJ1-3	-	TRBV2	CAGKQGSSGNTIYF	TGTGCCGGAAAACAGGGGAGCTCTGGAAACACCATATATTTT
TRBD1	TRBJ1-6	-	TRBV30	CAWRPGGSYSPLHF	TGTGCCTGGAGACCAGGGGGATCTTATTCACCCCTCCACTTT
-	TRBJ2-5	-	TRBV7-2	CASSSQTAQETQYF	TGTGCCAGCAGCTCGCAAACCGCCCAAGAGACCCAGTACTTC
TRBD2	TRBJ2-7	-	TRBV7-8	CASSLSGSPSYEQYF	TGTGCCAGCAGCCTTAGCGGGAGTCCCTCCTACGAGCAGTACTTC
-	TRBJ1-2	-	TRBV19	CASSIGLGVFGPRVHGYTF	TGTGCCAGTAGTATAGGGTTAGGTGTCTTCGGCCCCAGAGTGCATGGCTACACCTTC
-	TRBJ1-5	-	TRBV10-3	CATSAGGNQPQHF	TGTGCCACCTCAGCGGGGGGCAATCAGCCCCAGCATTTT
TRBD1	TRBJ1-3	-	TRBV4-1	CASSRTTARGVNTIYF	TGCGCCAGCAGCCGCACCACCGCCAGGGGGGTAAACACCATATATTTT
TRBD1	TRBJ1-4	few	TRBV7-9	CASSPDRVMFF	TGTGCCAGCAGCCCGGACAGGGTGATGTTTTTT
-	TRBJ1-4	-	TRBV4-1	CASSPSRSEKLFF	TGCGCCAGCAGCCCCAGTCGGAGTGAAAAACTGTTTTTT
TRBD2	TRBJ2-1	-	TRBV10-2	CASSDGTNIYNEQFF	TGCGCCAGCAGTGACGGGACTAATATATACAATGAGCAGTTCTTC